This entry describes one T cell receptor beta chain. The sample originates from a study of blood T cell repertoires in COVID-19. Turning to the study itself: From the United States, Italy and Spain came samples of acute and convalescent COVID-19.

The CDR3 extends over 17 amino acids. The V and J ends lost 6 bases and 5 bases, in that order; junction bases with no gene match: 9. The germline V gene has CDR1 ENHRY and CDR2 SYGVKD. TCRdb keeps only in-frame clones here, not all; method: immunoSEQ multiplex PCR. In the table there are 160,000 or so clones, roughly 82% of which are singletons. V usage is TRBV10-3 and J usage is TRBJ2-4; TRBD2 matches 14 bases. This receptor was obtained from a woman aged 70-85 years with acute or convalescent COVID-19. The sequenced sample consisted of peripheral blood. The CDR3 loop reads CAISPGTSGRRENIQYF. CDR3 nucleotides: TGTGCCATCAGCCCCGGGACTAGCGGGAGAAGGGAAAACATTCAGTACTTC.